The T cell receptor (beta chain) under discussion was sequenced for a study of blood T cell repertoires in COVID-19 (dated by TCRdb to 2020 to 2022). Regarding the research as a whole: Samples from collaborators originated in the United States, Italy and Spain and spanned both the acute and convalescent phases of COVID-19. The prospective study material was composed of cDNA or gDNA derived from T cells, B-cell-depleted T cells, or PBMCs. Deeply sampled blood TCRbeta repertoires from subjects exposed to, actively infected with, or recovered from COVID-19 were included in the dataset. The repertoires were released in a freely available public database meant as a resource for research on the immune response to SARS-CoV-2. Samples came from the ongoing ImmuneRACE study (first 160 participants) plus 1,254 subjects from 6 global collaborators. Nearly every sample came with metadata listing a de-identified subject ID, COVID-19 status, age in years and sex. Where available, HLA class I and class II types were taken from metadata supplied by the sample provider and were not determined by assay-based typing. Broad study findings and their caveats: The quantity of clinical and demographic metadata differed by source and by participant and was supplied without curation.

Concerning this clone itself: The target of this receptor is not known. No much larger clone is present one base from it, and per-base qualities are unavailable.

The immunoSEQ Assay, a bias-controlled multiplex PCR, was used to amplify TCRbeta CDR3 regions from genomic DNA. The published analysis was carried out like this. The number of nucleated cells in each sample was estimated by amplification of reference gene primers within the assay. To quantify the absolute abundance of each unique TCRbeta CDR3 rearrangement, sequence reads were collapsed and filtered. For each sample, productive Simpson clonality was calculated as the square root of Simpson's diversity index across productive rearrangements. The table comes from immuneACCESS by way of TCRdb, which keeps in-frame sequences with V and J called. Part of the clones is missing from these tables; in studies checked, under half for an unresolved V gene and the rest for unknown reasons. Clonal size and the V and J genes are those of that table, whereas D and trimming came from the DNA. This sample comprises about 35,000 clones, approximately 87% of them detected only once. The ten largest clones capture 35% to 55% of the sample.

V loses 6 bases, J loses 5 bases, and the germline ends lie 7 bases apart. From the cysteine through the phenylalanine, the CDR3 covers 10 amino acids. Here the CDR3 DNA is all that survives: 30 bases in frame from base 1. CDR1 and CDR2 were assigned from the germline V gene (reference sequence) as DFQATT and SNEGSKA. Collaborating institutions collected whole blood in K2EDTA tubes following their own protocols. For TCRbeta analysis, collaborators shipped samples in one of three forms: frozen whole blood, isolated PBMCs, or DNA extracted from either of those sample types. Sequencing input: peripheral blood. The receptor was isolated from a human donor in a cohort sampled during active COVID-19. The chain is encoded by TRBV20-1 joined to TRBJ2-5; the D gene is perhaps TRBD2, on 5 matching bases. The CDR3: CSARRETQYF. The nucleotides are TGCAGTGCCCGGAGGGAGACCCAGTACTTC.